This T cell receptor beta chain was sequenced during a study of post-analysis software for immune sequencing data. The study, taken as a whole, reports: F measure showed strong co-clustering of same-batch samples. Normalized Chao1 diversity was significantly lower in multiple sclerosis patients than in controls.

Included in the TCR beta cDNA libraries were unique molecular identifiers. Once 1 to 10 million T cells were used, roughly 500,000 cDNA molecules resulted. TCRdb re-analysed the PCR reads in MiXCR, keeping a single row per CDR3 protein. The sample consists of roughly 200,000 distinct CDR3 sequences, over 25% of them appearing once. Only a few counts were recorded for this clonotype. Its matching antigen is unknown. Input material: blood. The source of this sequence is a girl aged 2 to 17 with multiple sclerosis.

The CDR3 loop reads CASSLVWQGNGYTF. DNA for the CDR3: TGTGCCAGCAGCTTAGTTTGGCAGGGGAATGGCTACACCTTC. This sequence joins TRBV7-2 and TRBJ1-2, with a possible D match to TRBD1 (6 bases). There are 14 residues in the CDR3. V lost 1 base, J lost 6 bases, and 12 bases lay in between. Looked up from germline, CDR1 is SGHTA and CDR2 is FQGNSA. Drawing the rest from reference TRBV7-2 and TRBJ1-2, the complete variable domain is GAGVSQSPSNKVTEKGKDVELRCDPISGHTALYWYRQSLGQGLEFLIYFQGNSAPDKSGLPSDRFSAERTGGSVSTLTIQRTQQEDSAVYLCASSLVWQGNGYTFGSGTRLTVV.